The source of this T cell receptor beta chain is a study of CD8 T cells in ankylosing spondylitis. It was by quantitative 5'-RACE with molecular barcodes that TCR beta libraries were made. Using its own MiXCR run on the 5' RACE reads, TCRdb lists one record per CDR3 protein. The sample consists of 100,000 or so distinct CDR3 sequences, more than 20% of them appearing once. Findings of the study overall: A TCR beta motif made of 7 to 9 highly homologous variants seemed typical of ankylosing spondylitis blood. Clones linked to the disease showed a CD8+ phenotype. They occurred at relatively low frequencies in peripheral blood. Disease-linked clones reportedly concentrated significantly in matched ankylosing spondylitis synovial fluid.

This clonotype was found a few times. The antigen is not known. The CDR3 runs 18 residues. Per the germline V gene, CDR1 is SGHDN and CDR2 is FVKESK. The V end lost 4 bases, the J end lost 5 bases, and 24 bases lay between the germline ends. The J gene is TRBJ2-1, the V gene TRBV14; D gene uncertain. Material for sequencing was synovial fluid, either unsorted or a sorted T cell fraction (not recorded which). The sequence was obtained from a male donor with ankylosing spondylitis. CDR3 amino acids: CASSRGFFSTNAHNEQFF. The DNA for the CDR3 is TGTGCCAGCAGCCGGGGATTTTTTTCGACCAACGCCCACAATGAGCAGTTCTTC.